The 5 T cell receptor beta chains reported below all come from one sample, sequenced in a study of blood T cell repertoires in COVID-19. The repertoire was sequenced with immunoSEQ multiplex PCR; TCRdb's copy has only in-frame clones and lacks some. The sample holds a few hundred thousand clones; around 80% are singletons and the top ten take about 1.2%. Source material: peripheral blood. The receptors were gathered from a woman aged 45-65 years with acute or convalescent COVID-19.

J is TRBJ2-3 and V is TRBV5-6; maybe TRBD2 (6 bases). The CDR3 runs to 17 residues. Deletions cut 1 base from V and 0 bases from J, with 15 bases between. The germline CDR1 and CDR2 sequences are SGHDT and YYEEEE. CDR3 in amino acids: CASSLNGGTSSTDTQYF. CDR3 sequence (DNA): TGTGCCAGCAGCTTGAATGGAGGGACTTCAAGCACAGATACGCAGTATTTT.

The chain links TRBV5-1 to TRBJ2-1; D unresolved. The CDR3 loop spans 16 amino acids. V dropped 1 base and J dropped 0 bases, with 11 bases sitting between them. CDR1 and CDR2 from the germline V gene are SGHRS and YFSETQ. This CDR3 reads CASSLSLVSSYNEQFF. As DNA, the CDR3 is TGCGCCAGCAGCTTGTCCCTGGTGAGCTCCTACAATGAGCAGTTCTTC.

This chain uses TRBV29-1 with TRBJ2-1, with a weak D call TRBD1 (6 bases). Germline V gene data show CDR1 as SQVTM and CDR2 as ANQGSEA. Trimming removed 1 base from V and 9 bases from J, with 19 bases in between. This CDR3 contains 15 residues. The CDR3 protein is CSVEGGYGGLGEQFF. For the CDR3, the DNA is TGCAGCGTTGAAGGCGGGTATGGGGGCTTGGGTGAGCAGTTCTTC.

The V gene is TRBV7-7, the J gene TRBJ2-3; 10 nucleotides line up with TRBD2. Germline CDR1 is SSHAT and CDR2 is FNYEAQ (reference sequence). The CDR3 sequence is 15 residues long. V shed 1 base, J shed 4 bases, and the junction held 2 bases outside the gene matches. CDR3 sequence reads: CASSLVAGGADTQYF. CDR3 nucleotide sequence: TGTGCCAGCAGCTTAGTAGCGGGAGGCGCAGATACGCAGTATTTT.

Only a few counts were recorded for this clone. The chain carries TRBV9 and TRBJ1-2, with D unclear. The germline V and J ends were trimmed by 0 bases and 8 bases, with 20 bases remaining between them. Germline V gene data show CDR1 as SGDLS and CDR2 as YYNGEE. This CDR3 has 16 amino acids. The CDR3 region has the DNA TGTGCCAGCAGCGTAGAAGCCCTAGTAGTAACTGGAGGCTACACCTTC. Protein: CASSVEALVVTGGYTF.